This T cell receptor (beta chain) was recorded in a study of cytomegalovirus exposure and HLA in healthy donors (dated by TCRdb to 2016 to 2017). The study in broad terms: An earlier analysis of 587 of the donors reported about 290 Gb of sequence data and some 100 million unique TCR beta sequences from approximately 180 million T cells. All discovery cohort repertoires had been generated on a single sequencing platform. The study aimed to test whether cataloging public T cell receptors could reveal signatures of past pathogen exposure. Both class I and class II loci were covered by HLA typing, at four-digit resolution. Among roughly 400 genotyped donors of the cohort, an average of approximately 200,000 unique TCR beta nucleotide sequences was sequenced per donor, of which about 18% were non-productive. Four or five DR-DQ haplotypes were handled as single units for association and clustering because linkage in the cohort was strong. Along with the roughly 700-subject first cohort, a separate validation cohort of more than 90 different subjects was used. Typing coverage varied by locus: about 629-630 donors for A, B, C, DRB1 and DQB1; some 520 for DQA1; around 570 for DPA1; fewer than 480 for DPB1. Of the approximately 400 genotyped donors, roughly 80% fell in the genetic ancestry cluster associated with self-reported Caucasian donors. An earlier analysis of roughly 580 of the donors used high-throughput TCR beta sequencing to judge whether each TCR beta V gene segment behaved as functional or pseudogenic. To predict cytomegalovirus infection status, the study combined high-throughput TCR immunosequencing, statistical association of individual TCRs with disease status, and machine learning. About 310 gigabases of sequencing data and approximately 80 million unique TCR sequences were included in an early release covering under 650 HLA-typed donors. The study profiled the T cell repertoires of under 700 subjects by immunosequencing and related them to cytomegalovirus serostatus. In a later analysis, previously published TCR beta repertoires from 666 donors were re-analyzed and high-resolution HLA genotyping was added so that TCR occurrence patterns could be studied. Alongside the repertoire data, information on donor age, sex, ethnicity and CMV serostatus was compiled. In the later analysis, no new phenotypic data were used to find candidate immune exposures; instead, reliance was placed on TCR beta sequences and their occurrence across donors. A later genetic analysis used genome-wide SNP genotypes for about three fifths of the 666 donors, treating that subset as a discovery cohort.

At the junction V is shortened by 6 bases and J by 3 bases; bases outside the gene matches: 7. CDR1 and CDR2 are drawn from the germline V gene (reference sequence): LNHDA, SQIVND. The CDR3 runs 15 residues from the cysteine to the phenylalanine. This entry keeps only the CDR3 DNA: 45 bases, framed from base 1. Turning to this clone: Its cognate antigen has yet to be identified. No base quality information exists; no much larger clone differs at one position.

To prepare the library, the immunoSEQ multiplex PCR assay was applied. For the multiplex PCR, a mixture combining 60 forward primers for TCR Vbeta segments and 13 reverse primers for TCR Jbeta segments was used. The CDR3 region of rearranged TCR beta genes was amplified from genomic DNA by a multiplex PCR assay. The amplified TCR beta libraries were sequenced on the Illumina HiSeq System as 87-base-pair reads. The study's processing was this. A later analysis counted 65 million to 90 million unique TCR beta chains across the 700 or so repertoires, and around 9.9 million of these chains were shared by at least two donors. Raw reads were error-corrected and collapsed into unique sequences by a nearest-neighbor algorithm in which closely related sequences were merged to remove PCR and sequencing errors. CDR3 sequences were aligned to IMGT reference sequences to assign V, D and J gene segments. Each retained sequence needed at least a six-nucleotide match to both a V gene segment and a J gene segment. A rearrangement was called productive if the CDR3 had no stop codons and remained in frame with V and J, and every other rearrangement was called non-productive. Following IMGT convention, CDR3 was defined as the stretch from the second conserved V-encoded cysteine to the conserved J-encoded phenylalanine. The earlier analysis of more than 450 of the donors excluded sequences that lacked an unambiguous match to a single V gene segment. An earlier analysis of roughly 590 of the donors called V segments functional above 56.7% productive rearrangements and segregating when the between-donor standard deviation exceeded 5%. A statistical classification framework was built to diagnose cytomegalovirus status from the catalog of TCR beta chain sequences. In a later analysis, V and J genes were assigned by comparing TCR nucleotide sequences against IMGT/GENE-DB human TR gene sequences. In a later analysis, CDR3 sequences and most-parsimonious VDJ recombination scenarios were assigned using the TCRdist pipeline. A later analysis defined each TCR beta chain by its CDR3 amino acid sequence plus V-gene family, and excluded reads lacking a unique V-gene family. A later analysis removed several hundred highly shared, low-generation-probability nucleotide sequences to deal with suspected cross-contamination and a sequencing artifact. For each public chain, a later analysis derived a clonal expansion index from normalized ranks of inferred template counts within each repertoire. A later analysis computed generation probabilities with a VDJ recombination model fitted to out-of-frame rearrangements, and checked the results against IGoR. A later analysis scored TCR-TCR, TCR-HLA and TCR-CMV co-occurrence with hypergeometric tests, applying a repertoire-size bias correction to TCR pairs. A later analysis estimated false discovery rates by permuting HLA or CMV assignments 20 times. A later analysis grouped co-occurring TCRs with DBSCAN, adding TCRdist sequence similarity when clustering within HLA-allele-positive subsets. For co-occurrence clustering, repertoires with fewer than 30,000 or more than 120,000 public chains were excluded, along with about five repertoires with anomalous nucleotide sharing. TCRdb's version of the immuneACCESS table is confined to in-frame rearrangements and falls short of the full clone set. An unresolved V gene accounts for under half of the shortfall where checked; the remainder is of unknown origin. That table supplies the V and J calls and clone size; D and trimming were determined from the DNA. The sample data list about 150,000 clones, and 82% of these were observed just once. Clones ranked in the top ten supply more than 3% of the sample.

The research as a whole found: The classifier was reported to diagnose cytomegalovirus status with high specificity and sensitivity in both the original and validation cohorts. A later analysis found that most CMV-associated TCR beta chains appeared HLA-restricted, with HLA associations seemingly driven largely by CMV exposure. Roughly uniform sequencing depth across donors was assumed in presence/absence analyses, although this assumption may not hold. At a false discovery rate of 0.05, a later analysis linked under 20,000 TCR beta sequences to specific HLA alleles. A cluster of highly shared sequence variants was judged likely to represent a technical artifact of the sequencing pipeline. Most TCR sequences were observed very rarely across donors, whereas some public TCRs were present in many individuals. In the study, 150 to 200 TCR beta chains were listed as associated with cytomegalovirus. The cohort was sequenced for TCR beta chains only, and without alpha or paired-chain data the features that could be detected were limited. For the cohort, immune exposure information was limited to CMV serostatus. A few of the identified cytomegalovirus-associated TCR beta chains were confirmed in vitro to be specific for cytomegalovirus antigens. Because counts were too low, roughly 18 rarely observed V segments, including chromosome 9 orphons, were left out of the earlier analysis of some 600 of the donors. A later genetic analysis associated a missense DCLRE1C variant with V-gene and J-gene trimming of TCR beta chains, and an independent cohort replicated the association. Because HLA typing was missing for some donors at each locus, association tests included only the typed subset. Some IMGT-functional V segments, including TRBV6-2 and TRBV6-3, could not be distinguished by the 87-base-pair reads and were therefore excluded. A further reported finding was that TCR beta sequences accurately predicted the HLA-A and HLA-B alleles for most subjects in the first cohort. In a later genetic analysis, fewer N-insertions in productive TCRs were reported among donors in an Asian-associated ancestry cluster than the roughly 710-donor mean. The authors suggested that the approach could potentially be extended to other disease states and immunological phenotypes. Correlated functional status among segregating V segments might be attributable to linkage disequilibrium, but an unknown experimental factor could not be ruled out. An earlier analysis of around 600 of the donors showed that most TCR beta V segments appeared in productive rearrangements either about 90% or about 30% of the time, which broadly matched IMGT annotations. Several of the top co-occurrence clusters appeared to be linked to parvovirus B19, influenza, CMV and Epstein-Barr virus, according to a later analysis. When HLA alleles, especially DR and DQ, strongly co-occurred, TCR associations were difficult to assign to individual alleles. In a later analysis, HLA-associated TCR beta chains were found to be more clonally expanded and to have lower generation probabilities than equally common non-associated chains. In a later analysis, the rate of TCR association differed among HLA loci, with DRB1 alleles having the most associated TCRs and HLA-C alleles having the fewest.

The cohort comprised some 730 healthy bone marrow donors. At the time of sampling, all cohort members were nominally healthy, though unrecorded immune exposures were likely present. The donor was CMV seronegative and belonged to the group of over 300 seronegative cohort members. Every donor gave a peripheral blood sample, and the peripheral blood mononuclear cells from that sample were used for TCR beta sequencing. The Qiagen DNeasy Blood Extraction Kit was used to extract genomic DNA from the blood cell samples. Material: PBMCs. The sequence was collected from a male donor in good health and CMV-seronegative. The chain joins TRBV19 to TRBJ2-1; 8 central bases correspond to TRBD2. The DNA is TGTGCCAGTAGATTACTAGCGGAAGTCTACAATGAGCAGTTCTTC. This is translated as CASRLLAEVYNEQFF.